This T cell receptor beta chain was identified during a study of cytomegalovirus exposure and HLA in healthy donors. At the level of the study: Samples from HLA-typed donors yielded around 85 million unique TCRs in an early data release. Study-level points and caveats: The study listed about 150 cytomegalovirus-associated TCR beta chains.

The PCR was carried out with 60 Vbeta primers and 13 Jbeta primers. Original handling: About 88 million unique TCR beta chains, roughly 11 million of them shared, were counted by a later analysis. The table came from immunoSEQ multiplex PCR; TCRdb's copy has only in-frame clones and leaves some out. V, J and clone size derive from that table, while D and trimming were established from the DNA sequence. This sample's table has 100,000 to 150,000 clones. The CDR3 length is 12 residues. Trimming removed 10 bases at V and 4 bases at J, with 13 bases between. Germline lookup yields CDR1 LNHDA and CDR2 SQIVND (reference sequence). A word on this clone: What it binds is unknown.

Sequencing input: PBMCs. The V and J genes are TRBV19 and TRBJ1-2; maybe TRBD1 (5 bases). The TCR was taken from a young man in good health and CMV-seronegative. CDR3 loop: CATGGYPYGYTF. CDR3 sequence (DNA): TGTGCCACTGGGGGGTACCCCTATGGCTACACCTTC.